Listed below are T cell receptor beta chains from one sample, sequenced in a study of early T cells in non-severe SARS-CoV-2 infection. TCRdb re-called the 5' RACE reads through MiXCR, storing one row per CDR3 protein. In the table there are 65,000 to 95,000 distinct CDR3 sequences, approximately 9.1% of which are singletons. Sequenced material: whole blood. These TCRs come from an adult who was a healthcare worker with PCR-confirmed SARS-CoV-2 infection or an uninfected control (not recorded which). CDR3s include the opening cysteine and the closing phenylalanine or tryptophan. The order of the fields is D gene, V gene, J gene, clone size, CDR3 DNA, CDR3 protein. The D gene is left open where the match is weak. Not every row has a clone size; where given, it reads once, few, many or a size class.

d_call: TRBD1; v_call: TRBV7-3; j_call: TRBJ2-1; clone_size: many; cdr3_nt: TGTGCCAGCAGCCGGGACAGGGCCTACAATGAGCAGTTCTTC; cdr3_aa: CASSRDRAYNEQFF
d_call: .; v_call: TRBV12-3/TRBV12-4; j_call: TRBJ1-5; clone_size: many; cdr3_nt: TGTGCCAGCAGTTTCCCCGCCCCTTCGCCCCAGCATTTT; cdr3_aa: CASSFPAPSPQHF
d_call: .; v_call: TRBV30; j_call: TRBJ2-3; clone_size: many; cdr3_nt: TGTGCCTGGACCCCCATTCAGGGGCGCCCCACAGATACGCAGTATTTT; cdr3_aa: CAWTPIQGRPTDTQYF
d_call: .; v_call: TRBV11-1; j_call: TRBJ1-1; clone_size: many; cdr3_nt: TGTGCCAGCAGCGCGACAGAGAACACTGAAGCTTTCTTT; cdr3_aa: CASSATENTEAFF
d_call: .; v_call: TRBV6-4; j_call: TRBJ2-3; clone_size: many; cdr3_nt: TGTGCCAGCAGTGGTGGCTCGGGTACGCAGTATTTT; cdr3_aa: CASSGGSGTQYF
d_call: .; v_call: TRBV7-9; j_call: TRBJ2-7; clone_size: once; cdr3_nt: TGTGCCAGCAGCGCCCGGAACTCCTACGAGCAGTACTTC; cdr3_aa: CASSARNSYEQYF
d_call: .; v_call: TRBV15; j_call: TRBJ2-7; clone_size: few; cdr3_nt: TGTGCCACTCCCAGGGGGGGTTACTACGAGCAGTACTTC; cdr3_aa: CATPRGGYYEQYF
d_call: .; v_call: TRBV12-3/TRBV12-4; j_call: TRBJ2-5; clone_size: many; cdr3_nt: TGTGCCAGCAGTTTCAAAGAGACCCAGTACTTC; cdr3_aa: CASSFKETQYF
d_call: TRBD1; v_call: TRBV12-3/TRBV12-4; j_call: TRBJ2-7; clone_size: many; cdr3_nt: TGTGCCAGCAGTTTAGCGACAGGGCGGCGCGAGCAGTACTTC; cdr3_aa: CASSLATGRREQYF
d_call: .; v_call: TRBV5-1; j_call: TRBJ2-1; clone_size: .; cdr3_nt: TGCGCCAGCAGCTTGGGGCTAGTAAGGGGTGAGCAGTTCTTC; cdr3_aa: CASSLGLVRGEQFF
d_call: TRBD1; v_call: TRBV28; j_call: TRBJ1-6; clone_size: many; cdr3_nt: TGTGCCAGCAGCTGGGACAGGGAATATAATTCACCCCTCCACTTT; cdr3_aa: CASSWDREYNSPLHF
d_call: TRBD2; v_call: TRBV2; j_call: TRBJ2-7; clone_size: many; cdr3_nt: TGTGCCAGCGGCGGGACTAGCGGGAGTTACGAGCAGTACTTC; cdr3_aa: CASGGTSGSYEQYF
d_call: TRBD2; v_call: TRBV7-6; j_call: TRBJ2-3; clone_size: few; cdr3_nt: TGTGCCAGCAGCTCTGAGCGGGAGGCCCCCACAGATACGCAGTATTTT; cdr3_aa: CASSSEREAPTDTQYF
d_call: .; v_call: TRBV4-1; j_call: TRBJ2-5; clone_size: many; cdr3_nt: TGCGCCAGCAGCTTACACAGGGAAGTAGGAGAGACCCAGTACTTC; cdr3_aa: CASSLHREVGETQYF
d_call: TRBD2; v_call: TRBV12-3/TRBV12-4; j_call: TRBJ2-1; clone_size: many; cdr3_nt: TGTGCCAGCAGTCCCCCAGCGGGAGGGCCGGGAAATGAGCAGTTCTTC; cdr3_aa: CASSPPAGGPGNEQFF
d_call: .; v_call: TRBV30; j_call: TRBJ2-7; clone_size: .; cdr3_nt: TGTGCCTGGAGTTATGGCCAGACCTACGAGCTGTACTTC; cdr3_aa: CAWSYGQTYELYF
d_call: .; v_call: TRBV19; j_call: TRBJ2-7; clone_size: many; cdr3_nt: TGTGCCAGTAGTATAGCGACAGCCTACGAGCAGTACTTC; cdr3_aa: CASSIATAYEQYF
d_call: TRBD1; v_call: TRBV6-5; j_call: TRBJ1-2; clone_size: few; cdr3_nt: TGTGCCAGCAGCCCCGGGACAGGGGTTAACTATGGCTACACCTTC; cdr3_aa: CASSPGTGVNYGYTF
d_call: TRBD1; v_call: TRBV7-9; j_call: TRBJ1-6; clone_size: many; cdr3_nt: TGTGCCACCGGGACAGGATTTACCTATAATTCACCCCTCCACTTT; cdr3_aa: CATGTGFTYNSPLHF
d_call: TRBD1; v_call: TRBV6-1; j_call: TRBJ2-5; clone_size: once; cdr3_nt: TGTGCCAGCAACCTCGGACAGGGTAGAGAGACCCAGTACTTC; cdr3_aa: CASNLGQGRETQYF
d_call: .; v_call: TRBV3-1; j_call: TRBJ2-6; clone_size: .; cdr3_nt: TGTGCCAGCAGCCTTGGCTCGGGACGGCACTATGGGGCCAACGTCCTGACTTTC; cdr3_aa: CASSLGSGRHYGANVLTF
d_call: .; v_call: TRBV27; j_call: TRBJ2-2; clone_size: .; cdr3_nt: TGTGCCAGCGCGGGGAGCACCGGGGAGCTGTTTTTT; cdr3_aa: CASAGSTGELFF
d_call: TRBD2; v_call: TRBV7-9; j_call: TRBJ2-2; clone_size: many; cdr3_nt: TGTGCCAGCAGCTTCATCGGGAGGAGGAACACCGGGGAGCTGTTTTTT; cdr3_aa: CASSFIGRRNTGELFF
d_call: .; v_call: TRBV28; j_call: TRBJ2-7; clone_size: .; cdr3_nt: TGTGCCAGCAGTTTTGGCAGGTCGGGCGAGCAGTACTTC; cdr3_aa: CASSFGRSGEQYF
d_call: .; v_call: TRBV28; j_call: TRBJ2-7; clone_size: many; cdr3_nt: TGTGCCAGCATTCCCGCGGACCGCTACGAGCAGTACTTC; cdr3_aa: CASIPADRYEQYF
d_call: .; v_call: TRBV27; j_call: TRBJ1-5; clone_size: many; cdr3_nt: TGTGCCAGCAGTTTTAGGGGTTATAGCAATCAGCCCCAGCATTTT; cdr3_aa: CASSFRGYSNQPQHF
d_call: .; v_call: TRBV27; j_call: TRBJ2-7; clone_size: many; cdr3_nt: TGTGCCAGCAGCTTGGCAGGAGGGGTGCGATACGAGCAGTACTTC; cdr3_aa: CASSLAGGVRYEQYF
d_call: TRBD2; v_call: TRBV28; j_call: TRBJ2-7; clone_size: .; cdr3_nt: TGTGCCAGCAGCTATTTAGCGGGAGGGGCCTACGAGCAGTACTTC; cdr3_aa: CASSYLAGGAYEQYF
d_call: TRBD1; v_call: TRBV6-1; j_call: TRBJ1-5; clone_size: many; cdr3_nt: TGTGCCACCTGGGGGGGACAGGGGTGGCAGCCCCAGCATTTT; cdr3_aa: CATWGGQGWQPQHF
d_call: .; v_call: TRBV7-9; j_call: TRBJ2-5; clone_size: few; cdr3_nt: TGTGCCAGCAGCTTAGGGGTGGGCCAAGAGACCCAGTACTTC; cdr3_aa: CASSLGVGQETQYF
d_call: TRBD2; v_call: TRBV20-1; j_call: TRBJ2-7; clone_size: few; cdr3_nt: TGCAGTGCGCGAGGACTAGCGGGAGCTTCCGAGCAGTACTTC; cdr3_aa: CSARGLAGASEQYF
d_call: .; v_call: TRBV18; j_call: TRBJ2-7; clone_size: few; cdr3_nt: TGTGCCAGCTCACCCTCCTTAGGGGGGGGCTACGAGCAGTACTTC; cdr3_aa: CASSPSLGGGYEQYF
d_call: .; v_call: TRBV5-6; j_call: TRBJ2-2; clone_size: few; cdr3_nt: TGTGCCAGCAGCTTCCCGGGAGAGGCTACCGGGGAGCTGTTTTTT; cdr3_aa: CASSFPGEATGELFF
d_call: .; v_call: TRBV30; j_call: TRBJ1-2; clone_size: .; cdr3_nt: TGTGCCTGGAGAGGCAGCAGAGACTACACCTTC; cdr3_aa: CAWRGSRDYTF
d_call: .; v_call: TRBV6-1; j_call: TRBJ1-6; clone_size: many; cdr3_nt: TGTGCCAGCAAAGTGAGGTCTCACGGATCCTCTCATTCACCCCTCCACTTT; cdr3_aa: CASKVRSHGSSHSPLHF
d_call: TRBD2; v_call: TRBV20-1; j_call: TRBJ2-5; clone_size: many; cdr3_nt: TGCAGTGCTAGATCCGGGACTAGCGGGAGGGAGACCCAGTACTTC; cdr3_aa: CSARSGTSGRETQYF
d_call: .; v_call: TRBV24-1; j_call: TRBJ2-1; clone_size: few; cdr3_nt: TGTGCCACCAGTGATTTCCTAGCGTTGAATGAGCAGTTCTTC; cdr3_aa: CATSDFLALNEQFF
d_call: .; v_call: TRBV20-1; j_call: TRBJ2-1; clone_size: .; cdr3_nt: TGCAGTGCTATGGGGGTAACCAGTCACAATGAGCAGTTCTTC; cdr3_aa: CSAMGVTSHNEQFF
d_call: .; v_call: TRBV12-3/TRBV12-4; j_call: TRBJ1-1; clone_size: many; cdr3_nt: TGTGCCAGCAGACCTTCGATGGTAAGCACCACTGAAGCTTTCTTT; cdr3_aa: CASRPSMVSTTEAFF
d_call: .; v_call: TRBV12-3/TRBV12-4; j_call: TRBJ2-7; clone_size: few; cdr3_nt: TGTGCCAGCAGCCGGACGGGGCCTGACGAGCAGTACTTC; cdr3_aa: CASSRTGPDEQYF
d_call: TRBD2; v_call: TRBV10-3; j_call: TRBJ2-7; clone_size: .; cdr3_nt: TGTGCCATCAGTGGTGATAGCGGGTTATCCTACGAGCAGTACTTC; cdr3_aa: CAISGDSGLSYEQYF
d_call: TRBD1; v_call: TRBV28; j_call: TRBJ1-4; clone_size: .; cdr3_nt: TGTGCCAGCGGGACAGGGAGTGAAAAACTGTTTTTT; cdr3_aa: CASGTGSEKLFF
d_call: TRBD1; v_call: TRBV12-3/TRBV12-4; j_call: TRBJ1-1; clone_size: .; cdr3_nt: TGTGCCAGCAGTTTGGGGACAGCGAATACTGAAGCTTTCTTT; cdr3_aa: CASSLGTANTEAFF
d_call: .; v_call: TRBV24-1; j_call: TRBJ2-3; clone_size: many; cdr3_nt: TGTGCCACCAGTGATTTGCGCGGGTCGAGTAGGACAGATACGCAGTATTTT; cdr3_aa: CATSDLRGSSRTDTQYF
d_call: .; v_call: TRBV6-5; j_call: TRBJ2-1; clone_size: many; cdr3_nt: TGTGCCAGCAGTCCTAGGACAGTAGAATACAATGAGCAGTTCTTC; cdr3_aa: CASSPRTVEYNEQFF
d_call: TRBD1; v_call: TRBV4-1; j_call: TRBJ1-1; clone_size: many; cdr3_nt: TGCGCCAGCAGCCACCGGGACAGGGGTACTGAAGCTTTCTTT; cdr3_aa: CASSHRDRGTEAFF
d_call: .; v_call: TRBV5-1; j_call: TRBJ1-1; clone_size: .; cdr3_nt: TGCGCCAGCAGCCCGTTGACAAGTCCCAAGGTCGCTGAAGCTTTCTTT; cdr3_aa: CASSPLTSPKVAEAFF
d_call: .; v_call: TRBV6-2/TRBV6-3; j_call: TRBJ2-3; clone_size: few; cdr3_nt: TGTGCCAGCAGTCCTAGCGCCGACTCCCCCACAGATACGCAGTATTTT; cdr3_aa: CASSPSADSPTDTQYF
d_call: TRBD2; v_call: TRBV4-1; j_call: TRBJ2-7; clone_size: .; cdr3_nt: TGCGCCAGCAGCCCCCGACTAGCGGGAGGGCCCTACGAGCAGTACTTC; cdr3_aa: CASSPRLAGGPYEQYF
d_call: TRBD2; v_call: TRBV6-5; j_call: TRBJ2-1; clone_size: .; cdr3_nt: TGTGCCAGCAGGCGTCGCGGGAGTTCCCGTGAGCAGTTCTTC; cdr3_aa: CASRRRGSSREQFF
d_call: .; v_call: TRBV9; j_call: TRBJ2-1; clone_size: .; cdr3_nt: TGTGCCAGCAGCGTAGCTACCCCGTACAATGAGCAGTTCTTC; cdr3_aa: CASSVATPYNEQFF
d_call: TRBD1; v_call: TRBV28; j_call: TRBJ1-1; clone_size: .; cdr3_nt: TGTGCCAGCAGCGTAGGACAGGGGATGACTTTCTTT; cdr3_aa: CASSVGQGMTFF
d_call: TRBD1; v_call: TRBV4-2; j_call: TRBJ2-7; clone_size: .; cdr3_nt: TGTGCCAGCAGCCAATCGGACAGGGTCTACGAGCAGTACTTC; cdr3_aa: CASSQSDRVYEQYF
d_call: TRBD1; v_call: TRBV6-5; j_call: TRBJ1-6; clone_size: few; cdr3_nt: TGTGCCAGCAGTAGGGACAGGGGTTCACCCCTCCACTTT; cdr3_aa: CASSRDRGSPLHF
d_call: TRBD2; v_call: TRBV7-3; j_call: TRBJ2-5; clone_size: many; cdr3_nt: TGTGCCAGCAGCTTAATAGCGGGAGGCGAGACCCAGTACTTC; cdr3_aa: CASSLIAGGETQYF
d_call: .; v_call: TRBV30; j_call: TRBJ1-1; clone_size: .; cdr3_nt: TGTGCCTGGAGTGTACTCCAGTTCACTGAAGCTTTCTTT; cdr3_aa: CAWSVLQFTEAFF
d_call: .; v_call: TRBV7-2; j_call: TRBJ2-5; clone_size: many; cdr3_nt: TGTGCCAGCAGGCCCAGGGGTCAAGAGACCCAGTACTTC; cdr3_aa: CASRPRGQETQYF
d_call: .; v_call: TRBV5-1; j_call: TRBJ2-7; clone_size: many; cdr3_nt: TGCGCCAGCAGCTTGGTGGAGTCCTCCTACGAGCAGTACTTC; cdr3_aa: CASSLVESSYEQYF
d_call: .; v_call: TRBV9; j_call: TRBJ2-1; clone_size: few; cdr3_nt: TGTGCCAGCAGCGGAGGTGTCAGAGGAGGGTACAATGAGCAGTTCTTC; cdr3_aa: CASSGGVRGGYNEQFF
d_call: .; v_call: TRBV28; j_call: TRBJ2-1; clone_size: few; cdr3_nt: TGTGCCAGCAGCCTCGCGAATGAGCAGTTCTTC; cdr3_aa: CASSLANEQFF